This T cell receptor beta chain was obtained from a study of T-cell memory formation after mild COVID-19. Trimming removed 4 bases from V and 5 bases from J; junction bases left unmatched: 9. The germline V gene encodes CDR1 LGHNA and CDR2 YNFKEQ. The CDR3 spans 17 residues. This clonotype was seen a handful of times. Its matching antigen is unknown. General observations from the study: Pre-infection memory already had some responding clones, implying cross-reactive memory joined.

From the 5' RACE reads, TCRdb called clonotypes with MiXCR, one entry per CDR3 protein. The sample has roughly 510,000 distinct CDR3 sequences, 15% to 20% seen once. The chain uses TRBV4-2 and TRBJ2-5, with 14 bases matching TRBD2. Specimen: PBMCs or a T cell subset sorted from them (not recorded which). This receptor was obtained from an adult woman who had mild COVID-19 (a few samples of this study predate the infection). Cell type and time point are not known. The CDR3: CASSPRLAGGQGETQYF. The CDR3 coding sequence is TGTGCCAGCAGCCCGCGACTAGCGGGGGGGCAGGGGGAGACCCAGTACTTC.